These 3 T cell receptor beta chains came from one sample sequenced in a study of spatial heterogeneity in lung cancer. TCRdb re-called the 5' RACE reads with MiXCR, one entry per CDR3 protein. The sample carries 40,000 to 50,000 distinct CDR3 sequences, roughly an eighth recorded once. The time point denotes: sample taken at primary tumor resection. Material for sequencing was whole RNA from tumor, nontumor lung or frozen PBMC, left unsorted. This specimen consisted of PBMCs, obtained at surgery. These receptors originate from a male donor with early-stage non-small cell lung cancer.

This chain uses TRBV5-1 with TRBJ2-3; tentatively, D is TRBD1 (6 bases). This CDR3 comprises 14 residues. V was shortened by 4 bases and J by 2 bases, with 11 bases between the two germline ends. Germline values: CDR1 SGHRS, CDR2 YFSETQ. The CDR3 region has the DNA TGCGCCAGCAGCCAGGGACATATCACAGATACGCAGTATTTT. Protein: CASSQGHITDTQYF. The full variable domain, its missing parts supplied by reference TRBV5-1 and TRBJ2-3, is KAGVTQTPRYLIKTRGQQVTLSCSPISGHRSVSWYQQTPGQGLQFLFEYFSETQRNKGNFPGRFSGRQFSNSRSEMNVSTLELGDSALYLCASSQGHITDTQYFGPGTRLTVL.

The chain links TRBV6-5 to TRBJ1-6; weak D call: TRBD1 (5 bases). CDR1 is MNHEY and CDR2 is SVGAGI in the germline V gene. The CDR3 covers 15 residues. Trimming cost V 7 bases and J 6 bases, with 16 bases left between them. In nucleotides, the CDR3 is TGTGCCAGCACCCCGGGGGGTGGGTTTAATTCACCCCTCCACTTT. Translation gives CASTPGGGFNSPLHF.

The rearrangement uses TRBV11-2 and TRBJ2-3, with a tentative D call TRBD2 (5 bases). This CDR3 is 15 amino acids long. Trimming took 2 bases from V and 2 from J, leaving 11 bases between them. The V gene's germline CDR1 is SGHAT and CDR2 FQNNGV. CDR3: CASSLSSGITDTQYF. DNA for the CDR3: TGTGCCAGCAGCTTATCGTCGGGGATCACAGATACGCAGTATTTT.